Listed below are T cell receptor beta chains from one sample, sequenced in a study of blood T cell repertoires in COVID-19. Generated by immunoSEQ multiplex PCR, the TCRdb table keeps only in-frame clones and is missing some. This table holds about 69,000 clones, approximately 75% found once. The sequencing input was peripheral blood. Receptors were obtained from a human donor in a cohort sampled during active COVID-19. The CDR3 runs from the conserved cysteine through the conserved F or W. The D gene is left open where the match is weak. Clone size appears in some rows only: once, few, many, or a class for an expanded clone.

V gene	D gene	clone size	J gene	CDR3 DNA	CDR3 protein
TRBV4-2	.	once	TRBJ1-3	TGTGCCAGCAGCCAAGATCACGGACTTGGAAACACCATATATTTT	CASSQDHGLGNTIYF
TRBV2	.	.	TRBJ1-5	TGTGCCAGCAGGGGCGGGGGCCCCGGGGCCCAGCATTTT	CASRGGGPGAQHF
TRBV5-4	TRBD1	.	TRBJ1-2	TGTGCCAGCAGCGGACAGGCGCGGACTAACTATGGCTACACCTTC	CASSGQARTNYGYTF
TRBV24-1	TRBD1	.	TRBJ1-1	TGTGCCACCATAGGGACAGGGAGCACTGAAGCTTTCTTT	CATIGTGSTEAFF
TRBV7-2	.	.	TRBJ2-5	TGTGCCAGCAGCTCCGTAGAGACCCAGTACTTC	CASSSVETQYF
TRBV27	.	few	TRBJ1-2	TGTGCCGCAAGGGGGTTGGATGGCTACACCTTC	CAARGLDGYTF
TRBV6-5	.	.	TRBJ2-3	TGTGCCAGCAGTTCCTACCCGGGGGGCCGGGATACGCAGTATTTT	CASSSYPGGRDTQYF
TRBV5-4	.	.	TRBJ2-5	TGTGCCAGCAGCTTGCCTAGCTCGACGACCCAGTACTTC	CASSLPSSTTQYF
TRBV18	.	.	TRBJ1-2	TGTGCCAGCTCACCGGGGCAGGGGCCGAGCTATGGCTACACCTTC	CASSPGQGPSYGYTF
TRBV4-1	TRBD1	.	TRBJ1-6	TGCGCCAGCAGCCAAGACGGGGGACAGGGTACGCGGAATTCACCCCTCCACTTT	CASSQDGGQGTRNSPLHF
TRBV19	.	.	TRBJ1-1	TGTGCCAGTAGTAAGGGGGGGGTTCGGACTGAAGCTTTCTTT	CASSKGGVRTEAFF
TRBV2	TRBD1	.	TRBJ1-2	TGTGCCAGCGGACAGGGGAGTGGCTACACCTTC	CASGQGSGYTF
TRBV9	.	few	TRBJ2-7	TGTGCCAGCAGCGTAGGGAGGACCTCCTCCTACGAGCAGTACTTC	CASSVGRTSSYEQYF
TRBV5-4	TRBD2	.	TRBJ2-7	TGTGCCAGCAGCCTTGGACTAGCGGGAGAGGGCGAGCAGTACTTC	CASSLGLAGEGEQYF
TRBV28	.	few	TRBJ2-3	TGTGCCAGCAGTTCCTCGGTCCCAGATACGCAGTATTTT	CASSSSVPDTQYF
TRBV6-2/TRBV6-3	.	.	TRBJ2-7	TGTGCCAGCAGTTACTTCTTCGGCGGGGCCCTTTCTCGAGAGCAGTACTTC	CASSYFFGGALSREQYF
TRBV18	TRBD1	.	TRBJ2-3	TGTGCCAGCTCACCCGACAGGGTGGTGGATACGCAGTATTTT	CASSPDRVVDTQYF
TRBV18	.	.	TRBJ1-1	TGTGCCAGCTCACCACCGGCACAGCCGAACACTGAAGCTTTCTTT	CASSPPAQPNTEAFF
TRBV19	.	.	TRBJ2-2	TGTGCCAGTAGTGAGTTGAGACTCCAAGCATCCGGGGAGCTGTTTTTT	CASSELRLQASGELFF
TRBV24-1	.	.	TRBJ1-5	TGTGCCACCAGTGATGGGGGGAGTCAGCCCCAGCATTTT	CATSDGGSQPQHF
TRBV7-2	.	.	TRBJ2-3	TGTGCCAGCAGCTTATTGACAAACCCCACAGATACGCAGTATTTT	CASSLLTNPTDTQYF
TRBV11-2	TRBD1	.	TRBJ2-7	TGTGCCAGCAGCTTAGGCCCGGGCAGGGGGTACGAGCAGTACTTC	CASSLGPGRGYEQYF
TRBV28	TRBD2	few	TRBJ2-7	TGTGCCAGCAGTTTTGTAGGGACTAGCAGTTACGAGCAGTACTTC	CASSFVGTSSYEQYF
TRBV7-9	TRBD1	.	TRBJ1-5	TGTGCCAGCAGCCGGCTTACGACAGGGGGCTTAAGCAATCAGCCCCAGCATTTT	CASSRLTTGGLSNQPQHF
TRBV27	.	.	TRBJ1-4	TGTGCCAGCAGTTTCAGAGGAGATGAAAAACTGTTTTTT	CASSFRGDEKLFF
TRBV10-1	TRBD2	.	TRBJ2-1	TGCGCCAGCAGTCATACTAGCGGGAGACCTGAGCAGTTCTTC	CASSHTSGRPEQFF
TRBV5-4	.	.	TRBJ2-2	TGTGCCAGCAGCGCAACTGGGCAGGGGATCACCGGGGAGCTGTTTTTT	CASSATGQGITGELFF
TRBV12-3/TRBV12-4	.	.	TRBJ2-2	TGTGCCAGCAGTGTCCTAGCAACCGGGGAGCTGTTTTTT	CASSVLATGELFF
TRBV5-8	TRBD2	.	TRBJ2-2	TGTGCCAGCGGCCCGGGGGGGTTCGGCACCGGGGAGCTGTTTTTT	CASGPGGFGTGELFF
TRBV19	.	.	TRBJ2-2	TGTGCCAGTAGACCGACAAACGGGGGAATGGAGCTGTTTTTT	CASRPTNGGMELFF
TRBV30	TRBD1	.	TRBJ1-1	TGTGCCTGGAGTTACCGACAGGGGGCTGAAGCTTTCTTT	CAWSYRQGAEAFF
TRBV15	.	.	TRBJ1-3	TGTGCCACCAGCAGAGATCCAGGCTCTGGAAACACCATATATTTT	CATSRDPGSGNTIYF
TRBV20-1	TRBD2	.	TRBJ2-1	TGCAGTGCTAGTAGCGGGACTTCCTACAATGAGCAGTTCTTC	CSASSGTSYNEQFF
TRBV6-4	TRBD2	.	TRBJ2-7	TGTGCCAGCAGTATACAGGTGGGGGGGTACGAGCAGTACTTC	CASSIQVGGYEQYF
TRBV5-5	TRBD1	.	TRBJ1-3	TGTGCCAGCAGCCAAGGGACAGCTAGCTCTGGAAACACCATATATTTT	CASSQGTASSGNTIYF
TRBV14	.	.	TRBJ1-6	TGTGCCAGCAGCCAAGTGGCAGGGGCCCTTAATTCACCCCTCCACTTT	CASSQVAGALNSPLHF
TRBV3-1/TRBV3-2	.	.	TRBJ2-1	TGTGCCAGCAGCCCCTTTGAGGAGCGAAATGAGCAGTTCTTC	CASSPFEERNEQFF
TRBV27	.	.	TRBJ2-1	TGTGCCAGCAGTTTTCTCGGGAAAGGGTCCTACAATGAGCAGTTCTTC	CASSFLGKGSYNEQFF
TRBV5-1	.	.	TRBJ2-5	TGCGCCAGCAGCTTGCTGGCGGGAATGACAGGGAGTCAACAAGAGACCCAGTACTTC	CASSLLAGMTGSQQETQYF